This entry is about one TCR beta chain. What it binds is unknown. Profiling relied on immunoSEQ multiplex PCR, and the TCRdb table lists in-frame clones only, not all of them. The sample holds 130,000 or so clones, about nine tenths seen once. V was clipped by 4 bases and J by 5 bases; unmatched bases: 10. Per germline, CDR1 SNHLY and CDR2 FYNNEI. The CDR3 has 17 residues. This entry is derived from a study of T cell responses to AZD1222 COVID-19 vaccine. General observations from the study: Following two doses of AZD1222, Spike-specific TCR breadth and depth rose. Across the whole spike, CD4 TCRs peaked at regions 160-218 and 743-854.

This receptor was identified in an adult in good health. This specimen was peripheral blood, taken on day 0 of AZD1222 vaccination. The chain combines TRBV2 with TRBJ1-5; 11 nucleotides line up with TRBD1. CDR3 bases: TGTGCCAGCAGTGCCGGCCGAGGGACAGGGGGTTATCAGCCCCAGCATTTT. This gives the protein CASSAGRGTGGYQPQHF.